This T cell receptor beta chain originates from a study of early T cells in non-severe SARS-CoV-2 infection. Study summary: Chains were unpaired, as sequencing was done on bulk RNA from unsorted whole blood.

TCRdb used MiXCR to reprocess the 5' RACE reads, holding one entry per CDR3 protein. The sample includes around 47,000 distinct CDR3 sequences, around 10% of them seen just once. Study conclusions and caveats: VDJdb matches were skewed toward anti-spike CD8 T cell responses.

The CDR3 length is 16 residues. V trimming: 5 bases; J trimming: 6 bases; junction bases outside the gene matches: 11. Per germline, CDR1 SGHTA and CDR2 FQGNSA. This clonotype was detected only a few times. Its antigen remains unidentified. This sequence was found in an adult who was a healthcare worker with PCR-confirmed SARS-CoV-2 infection or an uninfected control (not recorded which). The genes are TRBV7-2 and TRBJ2-7; 12 bases fit TRBD2. The material sequenced was whole blood. The CDR3: CASSTRTLAGGSEQYF. The CDR3 nucleotides are TGTGCCAGCAGCACCCGGACACTAGCGGGAGGCTCCGAGCAGTACTTC.